This T cell receptor (beta chain) was documented in a study of CD8+ T cells in alopecia areata. Across the whole study: Tofacitinib administration to treated patients was oral, at 5 to 10 mg twice daily.

The V gene end was trimmed by 0 bases and the J gene end by 10 bases; junction bases not matched to a gene: 9. The CDR3 has 17 residues. CDR1 is LNHNV, CDR2 YYDKDF, per germline (reference sequence). PBMCs, the starting material, were the source of sorted CD4+ and CD8+ T cells. Investigators isolated RNA and reverse transcribed it into cDNA to act as the sequencing template. Produced via immunoSEQ multiplex PCR; TCRdb's table is partial and in-frame only. Among 150,000 or so clones, 40% to 65% were seen once, and the ten largest hold 19%. This chain links TRBV15 with TRBJ1-6; TRBD1 matches 10 bases. Specimen: CD8+ T cells sorted from blood, collected at week 0. The origin of this receptor is a human donor with alopecia areata. CDR3 sequence (DNA): TGTGCCACCAGCAGAGATTTGTTCCGGGACAGGGGATCACCCCTCCACTTT. It codes for CATSRDLFRDRGSPLHF.